The TCR beta chain described here comes from a study of shared clonotypes between healthy human individuals (dated by TCRdb to 2018 to 2020). Regarding the study in general: Two women and a few men aged 18 to 49 years were included in the cohort. For each donor, CD4 naive and CD4 memory were each run on three plates, CD8 naive on two plates, and CD8 memory on one plate. Libraries were prepared and TCR repertoires were sequenced by different laboratories using diverse techniques, in order to increase sequencing depth and limit assay-specific biases. To estimate repertoire size and how much clonotypes are shared between individuals, the study performed deep sequencing of blood TCR repertoires from a few healthy adults. Between about 0.8 and 9 billion PBMCs per donor were obtained by leukapheresis.

CDR1 and CDR2, looked up from the germline V gene, are MRHNA and SNTAGT. CDR3 length: 13 amino acids, cysteine to phenylalanine. The sequence is cut down to CDR3 DNA, 39 bases in frame from base 1. The junction carries 15 bases between V and J, which are trimmed by 5 bases and 8 bases respectively. Healthy HIV-negative adults with no recently reported acute infections or vaccinations were included as donors. Only Caucasian adults living in Nashville, Tennessee, USA were represented among the donors. CD8 memory samples consisted of magnetically selected CD45RO+ cells combined with CCR7-negative CD45RA+ effector memory (TemRA) cells. Blood was obtained by leukapheresis, after which PBMCs were separated by Ficoll-Histopaque density gradient centrifugation and cryopreserved in liquid nitrogen vapor phase. Analytical flow cytometry was used to check the purity and quantity of each magnetically sorted T cell population. Genomic DNA was isolated from each sorted fraction and quantified by UV absorbance on a Nanodrop 2000c.

The sample holds many counts of this clone. Its antigen is still unknown. No base-level quality is on record; no much larger clone is a single base apart. TCR CDR3 regions were amplified from genomic DNA by multiplex PCR using the deep immunoSEQ assay. Extracted genomic DNA from each cell subset was distributed evenly across all wells of several immunoSEQ 96-well plates, and each plate was treated as a replicate. For sorted subsets, approximately 190 ng of genomic DNA, equivalent to 25,000 to 35,000 T cell genomes, went into each replicate PCR. The purified libraries were quantified using a Qubit 3.0 fluorometer, sized with a Bioanalyzer 2100, and then quantified again using the KAPA Library Quantification kit. A separate single-read 150-cycle Illumina NextSeq 550 flow cell was used to sequence each immunoSEQ 96-well plate. In the authors' own workflow: Because the immunoSEQ output included only junctional sequences and no quality scores, the filtering could not be the same as the filtering used for full-length reads. Sequences were annotated with PyIR, a Python wrapper for IgBLAST v1.9, using IMGT germline references to assign V/J genes and CDR3. Reads were removed for weak V/J assignments (E-value above 1e-6), missing CDR3, stop codons, out-of-frame junctions, or ambiguous translated residues. V3J clonotypes were defined by identical inferred V gene, J gene, and CDR3 amino acid sequence. The percentage overlap between two repertoires was calculated by dividing the number of shared unique clonotypes by the size of the smaller repertoire. Repertoire richness was assessed with RTK rarefaction, the Chao1 estimator, and Recon v2.1 estimates of unobserved clonotypes. OLGA was used to compute generation probabilities for all TCRbeta clonotypes that the gDNA method yielded from a handful of donors. The clones in this table, taken by TCRdb from immuneACCESS, are in-frame only. Not every clone is retained; where verified, under half of the shortfall comes from an unresolved V gene, and the cause of the rest is unknown. V and J calls and clone size are those listed in that table; D and trimming were worked out from the DNA. This sample is represented by about 110,000 clones; under 70% of them were singletons. The ten largest clones represent about 25% of the sample.

Beyond this particular receptor, the publication reports: Approximately 5% of naive CD4, 3% to 4% of naive CD8, approximately 2% of memory CD4, and over 0.35% of memory CD8 clonotypes were shared across several donors. Compared with non-shared clonotypes, the clonotypes found in all four sorted-subset donors had higher generation probabilities. Sampling was limited to blood, and TCR repertoires in tissue likely differ from TCR repertoires in blood. Naive subsets generally had larger estimated clonotype richness than memory subsets. Based on pairwise subsampling, the degree of clonotype sharing among donors was expected to be affected by sequencing depth. Because the study included a small number of donors, the genetic and exposure-history diversity represented was limited. Rarefaction of sorted-subset datasets indicated incomplete sequencing despite the large sequencing depth.

The sample was memory CD8+ T cells sorted from blood. Sample cell subset or site, as interpreted from the label and publication: CD45RO+ cells pooled with CCR7-negative TemRA cells. The sequence links TRBV6-4 to TRBJ1-2, with the D gene not confidently named. The receptor was isolated from a woman in her twenties or thirties in good health. CDR3 protein: CASSPGNAEGYTF. The DNA is TGTGCCAGCAGTCCCGGGAACGCAGAGGGCTACACCTTC.